A selection of T cell receptor beta chains follows, all from one sample in a study of tumor-infiltrating lymphocytes in primary liver carcinoma. TCRdb redid the calling of the multiplex PCR reads with MiXCR, one entry per CDR3 protein. The data contain about 350,000 distinct CDR3 sequences, around three fifths of them singletons. Sequenced sample: peripheral blood. The receptors come from a man aged 35 to 55 with primary liver carcinoma and hepatitis B virus infection. Both conserved end residues are trimmed from each CDR3. Expanded clones are given a class, and other clones once, few, many or no size at all.

>TRBV6-5|many|TRBJ2-1
ASSYSYDRAEQF
>TRBV30|NA|TRBJ2-3
AWTASTDTQY
>TRBV6-1|NA|TRBJ1-6
ASIEVGNSPIH
>TRBV6-5|NA|TRBJ2-7
PSSYSSGNSEQH
>TRBV10-2|once|TRBJ2-1
TSSSRDSSRNEQF
>TRBV6-1|NA|TRBJ2-3
ASSTWGLPGVDTQY
>TRBV12-3/TRBV12-4|once|TRBJ2-5
ASSPLLVRDIKTQY
>TRBV29-1|many|TRBJ2-1
SVEDRTGFNEQF
>TRBV5-1|few|TRBJ2-3
ASSLAGQTTDTQY
>TRBV2|few|TRBJ2-7
ASQSGAGRRYEQY
>TRBV11-2|NA|TRBJ2-7
ASRGSLSSYEQY
>TRBV6-5|NA|TRBJ2-3
ASRSGDTDTQY
>TRBV5-6|once|TRBJ2-7
ASSSGGEQGAYEQY
>TRBV11-2|many|TRBJ2-7
ASSPGRGEQY
>TRBV7-9|NA|TRBJ2-1
TSSFGQTSYNEQF
>TRBV12-3/TRBV12-4|few|TRBJ2-3
ATKRWPSGTDTQY
>TRBV6-2/TRBV6-3|many|TRBJ2-3
ASILTSGRTDTQY
>TRBV11-1|once|TRBJ2-1
VIRLGQNNEQF
>TRBV19|NA|TRBJ2-2
ASTLRPTGVAGELF
>TRBV4-1|many|TRBJ2-7
ASSQVGDTAEQY
>TRBV6-6|many|TRBJ2-2
ASSWTGFTGELF
>TRBV28|few|TRBJ1-5
ASRIRQSGDYSNQPQH
>TRBV28|once|TRBJ2-3
ASTAGDWGTDTQY
>TRBV11-2|once|TRBJ2-1
ASSPRTSNEQF
>TRBV11-2|once|TRBJ1-1
ASCLDSGDNTEAF
>TRBV6-5|once|TRBJ1-2
ASSCSYGGPNYGYT
>TRBV6-1|NA|TRBJ1-4
AGSEAWEDGTVV
>TRBV5-5|few|TRBJ2-1
ASSSDPSGNSYNEQF
>TRBV11-1|NA|TRBJ2-1
ASSNGLAGGAYNEQF
>TRBV6-1|once|TRBJ1-5
ASTNHPQGNNQPQH
>TRBV6-1|NA|TRBJ2-2
ASSEGGQGNNGELF
>TRBV30|NA|TRBJ2-2
AWFWGTGEPF
>TRBV11-2|NA|TRBJ2-3
ANSISGVADTQY
>TRBV5-6|NA|TRBJ2-7
ASSVRTVRLYEQY
>TRBV28|NA|TRBJ2-1
ASSLIAGVYNEQF
>TRBV11-2|NA|TRBJ2-1
ARSLGTSGRAVYNEQF
>TRBV11-2|NA|TRBJ1-4
VSSFKRGGEKQF
>TRBV11-2|NA|TRBJ2-7
ACSFGTLSYEQY
>TRBV6-6|NA|TRBJ1-4
ANSYGQGNEKLF
>TRBV14|few|TRBJ2-7
ASSQDFGGRAGEQY
>TRBV18|NA|TRBJ2-3
ASSPLKDTQY
>TRBV11-2|NA|TRBJ1-6
ASSFASPNSPHH
>TRBV4-1|NA|TRBJ2-1
ASRRDGLAGVYNEQF
>TRBV6-2/TRBV6-3|many|TRBJ2-1
ASSPRRQGSNEQF
>TRBV11-2|NA|TRBJ1-2
ANSLVERQITGYI
>TRBV11-2|many|TRBJ1-2
ASSYTQGAGGYT
>TRBV5-1|NA|TRBJ1-6
ASSSGQGVDSPLQ
>TRBV4-1|many|TRBJ2-7
ASSQVLTSGRAYEQY
>TRBV7-3|NA|TRBJ2-2
ASSRSGGLNTGELF
>TRBV11-2|NA|TRBJ2-3
ASSNSGSADTQY